The sequence of this T cell receptor beta chain was determined in a study of cytomegalovirus exposure and HLA in healthy donors. The germline V gene encodes CDR1 SNHLY and CDR2 FYNNEI. The V gene end was trimmed by 5 bases and the J gene end by 6 bases; junction bases not matched to a gene: 3. The CDR3 loop spans 13 amino acids. Amplification used 60 Vbeta primers and 13 Jbeta primers. The data were produced by immunoSEQ multiplex PCR, yet TCRdb's version contains in-frame clones alone and is incomplete. This table has about 130,000 clones, 77% appearing once. Sequenced sample: PBMCs. This TCR derives from a male donor in good health and CMV-seropositive. This chain uses TRBV2 with TRBJ2-3, with 9 bases aligning to TRBD2. CDR3 loop: CASSRGRDDTQYF. DNA for the CDR3: TGTGCCAGCAGTCGCGGGAGGGACGATACGCAGTATTTT.